What follows is one T cell receptor (beta chain) and its context. After CD4 positive bead selection, the CD4-negative fraction gave CD8 T cells. Cells stained for CD3, CD4, CD8, CD45RA and CD27 were sorted into four subsets. Trimming took 6 bases from V and 9 from J, leaving 14 bases between them. The CDR3 runs to 12 residues. The sample is drawn from a study of naive and memory T cell subsets. The beta constant-region primer was an equimolar mix of two oligonucleotides covering TRBC1 and TRBC2. Each CDR3 protein is one row after TCRdb ran MiXCR on the UMI-ligation and nested PCR reads. This sample has 77,000 or so distinct CDR3 sequences, with approximately 14% found just once.

The receptor was derived from a human donor in good health. The chain has TRBV12-3 or TRBV12-4 and TRBJ2-5; the D gene is possibly TRBD2 (5 bases). What was sequenced was central memory CD4+ T cells from blood. CDR3 protein: CASRPSGAAQYF. CDR3 nucleotide sequence: TGTGCCAGCAGGCCCAGCGGAGCGGCCCAGTACTTC.